Listed here is a single TCR beta chain. These data belong to a study of cytotoxic CD8 clonotypes in ibrutinib-treated CLL. Genomic DNA for TCR beta libraries, around 2 micrograms, came from cryopreserved PBMCs. Sequencing used immunoSEQ multiplex PCR; TCRdb keeps in-frame clones, though not all of them. Of approximately 50,000 clones listed, around 73% are singletons. The V end was cut by 6 bases, the J end by 1 base, with 19 bases between. This CDR3 contains 17 residues. Per germline, CDR1 SGDLS and CDR2 YYNGEE. The chain combines TRBV9 with TRBJ2-2, with D possibly TRBD2 on 7 matching bases. Source: PBMCs, taken after 12 months of ibrutinib treatment. The source is a human donor with chronic lymphocytic leukemia. CDR3 loop: CASTTGGGSLNTGELFF. The CDR3 nucleotides are TGTGCCAGCACCACGGGGGGCGGGAGCTTGAACACCGGGGAGCTGTTTTTT.